The clone carrying this TCR beta chain is labeled as medium-sized. Its specificity is not known. MiXCR, applied by TCRdb to the 5' RACE reads, yields one record per CDR3 protein. The sample has under 35,000 distinct CDR3 sequences; about 26% are singletons. CD25-based Treg depletion was applied to purified naive CD4+ T cells. Study-level findings and limits: Tumor memory CD4+ T cell TCR gene usage clustered with blood and lymph node memory CD4+ cells and lymph node naive CD4+ cells. Tumor Treg TCRs overlapped most with tumor naive CD4+ cells.

Germline CDR1 is MDHEN and CDR2 is SYDVKM. V lost 8 bases, J lost 7 bases, and 18 bases lay in between. The CDR3 covers 14 residues. J is TRBJ1-5 and V is TRBV28; D may be TRBD1 (6 bases). Sample: naive CD4+ T cells sorted from a lymph node. Described subset: naive CD4+ T cells, CD4+CD45RA+CD25-. The clonotype was recovered from a female donor with breast cancer. CDR3 nucleotide sequence: TGTGCCAGCGCCCCGGGGGGGCTAGGACAGCCCCAGCATTTT. Translation gives CASAPGGLGQPQHF.